This passage covers 26 T cell receptor beta chains from one sample sequenced in a study of OX40 agonist ivuxolimab in advanced cancers. Using immunoSEQ multiplex PCR, the repertoire was profiled, and TCRdb retains in-frame clones only, with some absent. The profile shows just over 45,000 clones, about 95% of them singletons. This specimen consisted of CD4+ or CD8+ T cells sorted from blood, obtained in a trial of the OX40 agonist ivuxolimab. These receptors came from an adult with an advanced solid tumor such as melanoma, head and neck, liver or kidney cancer.

This clone has a single count. The chain carries TRBV6-5 and TRBJ1-1, with D perhaps TRBD1 (5 bases). V lost 0 bases and J 6 bases, leaving 11 bases between the germline ends. Germline lookup yields CDR1 MNHEY and CDR2 SVGAGI. The CDR3 consists of 14 residues. CDR3 nucleotides: TGTGCCAGCAGTTACTCTCAGGGAGTCCCTGAAGCTTTCTTT. Residues: CASSYSQGVPEAFF.

The chain joins TRBV4-3 to TRBJ2-1; 7 bases fit TRBD2. The CDR3 loop spans 15 amino acids. Germline CDR1 reads LGHNA; CDR2 reads YSLEER. Losses at the gene ends were 1 base for V and 10 bases for J; bases not matched to a gene: 10. CDR3 DNA: TGCGCCAGCAGCCAAGGTTTGTGGCGGGAGAGAGAGCAGTTCTTC. The encoded protein is CASSQGLWREREQFF.

The V and J genes are TRBV6-5 and TRBJ1-1; no firm D call. CDR1 and CDR2 (germline): MNHEY, SVGAGI. Trimming removed 5 bases from V and 5 bases from J, with 12 bases in between. The CDR3 length is 13 residues. CDR3 nucleotides: TGTGCCAGCAGTCTGGCGTCGAGGACTGAAGCTTTCTTT. It translates to CASSLASRTEAFF.

The CDR3 loop reads CASSQDGTQSNEQYF. The CDR3 DNA sequence: TGTGCCAGCAGCCAAGATGGGACACAAAGCAACGAGCAGTACTTC. The chain employs TRBV4-2 and TRBJ2-7, with a tentative D call TRBD1 (6 bases). The CDR3 spans 15 residues. Germline CDR1 and CDR2: LGHNA and YNFKEQ. V lost 0 bases and J 5 bases, leaving 14 bases between the germline ends.

The CDR3 coding sequence is TGTGCCAGCAGTCTAGGGACTAGCGGGAGGGCCCGTTACTTC. Translation gives CASSLGTSGRARYF. This chain joins TRBV27 and TRBJ2-5; 16 bases are a match to TRBD2. Germline V CDR1 and CDR2: MNHEY, SMNVEV (reference sequence). With V trimmed by 5 bases and J by 14 bases, 8 bases remained unmatched. This CDR3 is 14 amino acids long.

V and J are TRBV13 and TRBJ2-7; D is perhaps TRBD2 (5 bases). The CDR3 consists of 14 residues. V shed 1 base and J shed 1 base, with 8 bases lying between them. CDR1 is PRHDT and CDR2 is FYEKMQ in the germline V gene (reference sequence). CDR3 nucleotides: TGTGCCAGCAGCTTAGATCCGGGATCCTACGAGCAGTACTTC. Its translation is CASSLDPGSYEQYF.

The V call is TRBV14, the J call TRBJ2-3; the match to TRBD2 covers 14 bases. The junction had 22 bases not matched to a gene; V was cut back by 1 base and J by 4 bases. Germline lookup yields CDR1 SGHDN and CDR2 FVKESK. The CDR3 covers 23 residues. The CDR3 loop reads CASSQVGLQSGTSGRGMADTQYF. The DNA for the CDR3 is TGTGCCAGCAGCCAAGTAGGACTTCAATCCGGGACTAGCGGGAGAGGAATGGCAGATACGCAGTATTTT.

This chain connects TRBV2 to TRBJ1-5; TRBD1 aligns across 8 bases. CDR3 length equals 15 residues. The ends lost 7 bases at V and 0 bases at J; junction bases unmatched: 5. The germline V gene encodes CDR1 SNHLY and CDR2 FYNNEI. CDR3 loop: CASKGQDPSNQPQHF. The CDR3 bases are TGTGCCAGCAAGGGACAGGACCCTAGCAATCAGCCCCAGCATTTT.

In DNA, the CDR3 is TGTGCCAGCAGCTTAACGGGGTCCCCGATTTATGGCTACACCTTC. Its protein product is CASSLTGSPIYGYTF. The rearrangement links TRBV7-2 to TRBJ1-2; no firm D call. This CDR3 has 15 amino acids. From germline, CDR1 is SGHTA and CDR2 FQGNSA. Deletions cut 2 bases from V and 5 bases from J, with 15 bases between.

The V call is TRBV7-6, the J call TRBJ1-1; unclear D gene. Trimming removed 8 bases at V and 4 bases at J, with 11 bases between. The CDR3 runs 12 residues. Germline V gives CDR1 SGHVS, CDR2 FNYEAQ. CDR3 DNA: TGTGCCAGCGCCAAGGGAGGCACTGAAGCTTTCTTT. Translating gives CASAKGGTEAFF.

The chain joins TRBV5-1 to TRBJ1-1, with 12 bases lining up with TRBD1. In germline, CDR1 is SGHRS, CDR2 YFSETQ. J gave up 6 bases and V 2 bases, and 11 bases lay outside the gene matches. The CDR3 runs 17 residues. Here the CDR3 DNA reads TGCGCCAGCAGCTTAGACGGGGACAGGGGGCGAAAGCCTGAAGCTTTCTTT. It codes for CASSLDGDRGRKPEAFF.

Only one count was recorded for this clone. The J gene is TRBJ2-3, the V gene TRBV7-9; possible D gene TRBD2, 6 bases. The CDR3 has 14 amino acids. CDR1 is SEHNR, CDR2 FQNEAQ, per germline (reference sequence). Trimming pared 1 base from V and 3 bases from J, leaving 8 bases between. The CDR3 loop is CASSLGLGTDTQYF. In nucleotides, the CDR3 is TGTGCCAGCAGCTTAGGACTAGGAACAGATACGCAGTATTTT.

The chain uses TRBV11-2 and TRBJ1-2, with D hard to call. Trimming left V 0 bases short and J 8 bases short, with 13 bases between. Germline V gene data show CDR1 as SGHAT and CDR2 as FQNNGV. This CDR3 contains 14 residues. Here the CDR3 reads CASSLDPVGWGYTF. DNA for the CDR3: TGTGCCAGCAGCTTAGATCCCGTAGGGTGGGGCTACACCTTC.

The rearrangement uses TRBV4-3 and TRBJ2-1, with D possibly TRBD1 on 6 matching bases. Germline values: CDR1 LGHNA, CDR2 YSLEER. CDR3 length equals 15 residues. The germline V and J ends were trimmed by 4 bases and 4 bases, with 14 bases remaining between them. In DNA, the CDR3 is TGCGCCAGCAGCCCTACAGGGCACTCTTACAATGAGCAGTTCTTC. It yields the protein CASSPTGHSYNEQFF.

The rearrangement joins TRBV4-3 to TRBJ2-2; a weak D match, TRBD1 (6 bases). Germline V gives CDR1 LGHNA, CDR2 YSLEER. The CDR3 sequence is 14 residues long. V was cut by 4 bases and J by 3 bases, with 9 bases left in between. The CDR3 DNA follows: TGCGCCAGCAGCCCGGGACATGACACCGGGGAGCTGTTTTTT. This codes for CASSPGHDTGELFF.

The rearrangement uses TRBV19 and TRBJ1-2, with 8 bases identical to TRBD1. V trimming: 1 base; J trimming: 8 bases; junction bases outside the gene matches: 9. CDR1 is LNHDA, CDR2 SQIVND, per germline (reference sequence). The CDR3 extends over 15 amino acids. DNA of the CDR3: TGTGCCAGTAGTATAGGAAGAACAGGGGGAGAAGGCTACACCTTC. Amino acids: CASSIGRTGGEGYTF.

J is TRBJ1-1 and V is TRBV19; no clear D. Trimming pared 3 bases from V and 8 bases from J, leaving 10 bases between. This CDR3 has 12 residues. Germline V gene data show CDR1 as LNHDA and CDR2 as SQIVND (reference sequence). The CDR3 bases are TGTGCCAGTAGTATGATGGGCCTAGAAGCTTTCTTT. Its translation: CASSMMGLEAFF.

The chain carries TRBV6-1 and TRBJ1-4; D is possibly TRBD1 (6 bases). The CDR3 runs to 14 residues. Germline values: CDR1 MNHNS, CDR2 SASEGT. V lost 8 bases and J 8 bases, leaving 18 bases between the germline ends. CDR3 sequence: CASGATGREEKLFF. CDR3 nucleotides: TGTGCCAGCGGAGCCACAGGGAGGGAAGAAAAACTGTTTTTT.

V usage is TRBV9 and J usage is TRBJ2-3, with 7 bases aligning to TRBD2. The CDR3 runs to 15 residues. J was trimmed by 2 bases and V by 4 bases; bases with no gene match: 7. In germline, CDR1 is SGDLS, CDR2 YYNGEE. CDR3 coding DNA: TGTGCCAGCAGCTTAGGGACTACCAACACAGATACGCAGTATTTT. This encodes CASSLGTTNTDTQYF. Combining the CDR3 with reference TRBV9 and TRBJ2-3 gives the whole variable domain DSGVTQTPKHLITATGQRVTLRCSPRSGDLSVYWYQQSLDQGLQFLIQYYNGEERAKGNILERFSAQQFPDLHSELNLSSLELGDSALYFCASSLGTTNTDTQYFGPGTRLTVL.

The rearrangement links TRBV5-5 to TRBJ1-4, with D perhaps TRBD1 (5 bases). V lost 3 bases, J lost 6 bases, and 15 bases lay in between. The CDR3 is made up of 15 amino acids. The germline gives CDR1 SGHKS, CDR2 YYEKEE (reference sequence). CDR3 sequence: CASSSRPGGDEKLFF. CDR3 sequence (DNA): TGTGCCAGCAGCTCCAGGCCGGGAGGGGATGAAAAACTGTTTTTT. Based on the CDR3 plus reference TRBV5-5 and TRBJ1-4, the full variable domain is DAGVTQSPTHLIKTRGQQVTLRCSPISGHKSVSWYQQVLGQGPQFIFQYYEKEERGRGNFPDRFSARQFPNYSSELNVNALLLGDSALYLCASSSRPGGDEKLFFGSGTQLSVL.

The genes are TRBV15 and TRBJ2-5; D perhaps matches TRBD1 (7 bases). The CDR3 has 14 amino acids. Germline CDR1 and CDR2: LNHNV and YYDKDF (reference sequence). The V gene lost 2 bases and the J gene lost 5 bases, with 12 bases spanning the gap. CDR3 residues: CATSRRRGAETQYF. The CDR3, as DNA: TGTGCCACCAGCAGACGCAGGGGGGCGGAGACCCAGTACTTC.

The rearrangement uses TRBV19 and TRBJ2-2; D not certain. Germline-derived CDR1 and CDR2 are LNHDA and SQIVND (reference sequence). This CDR3 is 13 amino acids long. Trimming shortened V by 3 bases and J by 7 bases, and 9 bases separated the two germline ends. The CDR3 DNA reads as TGTGCCAGTAGTATCGCTCTAGGCGGGGAGCTGTTTTTT. This translates into CASSIALGGELFF.

The chain carries TRBV19 and TRBJ2-7, with TRBD2 matching 7 bases. The CDR3 contains 14 residues. J gave up 2 bases and V 5 bases, and 6 bases lay outside the gene matches. CDR1 is LNHDA and CDR2 is SQIVND in the germline V gene (reference sequence). The CDR3 loop reads CASSGGTTPYEQYF. The CDR3 DNA sequence: TGTGCCAGTAGTGGCGGGACTACTCCCTACGAGCAGTACTTC. The whole variable domain, filled in from reference TRBV19 and TRBJ2-7, reads DGGITQSPKYLFRKEGQNVTLSCEQNLNHDAMYWYRQDPGQGLRLIYYSQIVNDFQKGDIAEGYSVSREKKESFPLTVTSAQKNPTAFYLCASSGGTTPYEQYFGPGTRLTVT.

The chain uses TRBV18 and TRBJ1-4; 10 bases are shared with TRBD1. Looked up from germline, CDR1 is KGHSH and CDR2 is LQKENI. CDR3 length equals 23 residues. The V gene end was trimmed by 2 bases and the J gene end by 4 bases; junction bases not matched to a gene: 25. CDR3 DNA: TGTGCCAGCTCACCATTCATTGAAGGCTGGGACAGGGGTAGGACACACCTTAATGAAAAACTGTTTTTT. This codes for CASSPFIEGWDRGRTHLNEKLFF.

In DNA form, the CDR3 reads TGTGCCAGTAGTATAGGGACCCCGAGCTACGAGCAGTACTTC. Protein sequence: CASSIGTPSYEQYF. The V gene is TRBV19, the J gene TRBJ2-7; D unresolved. CDR3 length: 14 residues. With 1 base removed from V and 3 bases from J, the gap between germline ends came to 10 bases. Germline assignment: CDR1 LNHDA and CDR2 SQIVND (reference sequence).

This chain joins TRBV5-5 and TRBJ2-1; D is unresolved. From germline, CDR1 is SGHKS and CDR2 YYEKEE (reference sequence). Trimming removed 4 bases at V and 1 base at J, with 24 bases between. The CDR3 is 19 residues long. Here the CDR3 DNA reads TGTGCCAGCAGCCCGGTGGCGGATCTGCGGAGCTGGTCCTACAATGAGCAGTTCTTC. It codes for CASSPVADLRSWSYNEQFF.